This T cell receptor (beta chain) was captured in a study of T cells in Graves' hyperthyroidism and ophthalmopathy. Study findings and constraints: In the blood, most expanded thyroid clonotypes above 0.001 appeared as well.

The germline V gene has CDR1 SQVTM and CDR2 ANQGSEA. Trimming pared 6 bases from V and 0 bases from J, leaving 14 bases between. This CDR3 is 14 amino acids long. Amplification targeted TCR beta CDR3 regions from RNA transcripts. HTBI primers were employed in a first-round RT-PCR of the TCR CDR3. MiXCR, run by TCRdb on the multiplex PCR reads, gives a single entry per CDR3 protein. Among approximately 400,000 distinct CDR3 sequences listed, 15% to 18% were seen once. On this clonotype itself: Its antigen is unidentified.

The specimen was blood. The receptor was derived from a woman younger than 30 with Graves' hyperthyroidism. The rearrangement links TRBV29-1 to TRBJ2-5, with D perhaps matching TRBD2 (7 bases). This CDR3 is CSVRPGGNQETQYF. For the CDR3, the DNA is TGCAGCGTCCGTCCGGGGGGCAACCAAGAGACCCAGTACTTC. The full variable domain, completed using reference TRBV29-1 and TRBJ2-5, is SAVISQKPSRDICQRGTSLTIQCQVDSQVTMMFWYRQQPGQSLTLIATANQGSEATYESGFVIDKFPISRPNLTFSTLTVSNMSPEDSSIYLCSVRPGGNQETQYFGPGTRLLVL.